This T cell receptor beta chain originates from a study of early T cells in non-severe SARS-CoV-2 infection. This clonotype has a count of ten or more. TCRdb independently ran MiXCR on the 5' RACE reads; one entry per CDR3 protein. The sample shows roughly 80,000 distinct CDR3 sequences, about 14% of them seen only once. The ends were cut back, 3 bases at V and 7 bases at J, with 10 bases in the middle. The CDR3 is made up of 13 amino acids. This chain links TRBV12-3 or TRBV12-4 with TRBJ2-1; D could derive from TRBD1 or TRBD2 (5 bases each). The TCR sequence derives from an adult who was a healthcare worker with PCR-confirmed SARS-CoV-2 infection or an uninfected control (not recorded which). The sample comprised whole blood. The CDR3 here is CASSLPGANEQFF. CDR3 in DNA: TGTGCCAGCAGTTTGCCCGGGGCGAATGAGCAGTTCTTC.